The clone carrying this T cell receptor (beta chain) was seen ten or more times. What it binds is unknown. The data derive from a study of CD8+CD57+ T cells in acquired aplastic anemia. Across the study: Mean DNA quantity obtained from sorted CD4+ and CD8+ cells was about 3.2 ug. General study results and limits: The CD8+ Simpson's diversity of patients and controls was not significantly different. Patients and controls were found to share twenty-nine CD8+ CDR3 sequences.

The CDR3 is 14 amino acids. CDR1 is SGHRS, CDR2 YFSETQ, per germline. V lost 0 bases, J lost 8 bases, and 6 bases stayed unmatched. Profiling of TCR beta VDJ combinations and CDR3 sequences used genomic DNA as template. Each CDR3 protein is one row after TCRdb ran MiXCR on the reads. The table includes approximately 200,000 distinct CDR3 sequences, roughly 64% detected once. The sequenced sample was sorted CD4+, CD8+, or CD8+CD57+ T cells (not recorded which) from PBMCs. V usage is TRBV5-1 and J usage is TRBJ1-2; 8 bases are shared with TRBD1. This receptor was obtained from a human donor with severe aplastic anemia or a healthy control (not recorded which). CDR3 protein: CASSLVQGAYGYTF. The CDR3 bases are TGCGCCAGCAGCTTGGTCCAGGGGGCGTACGGCTACACCTTC.